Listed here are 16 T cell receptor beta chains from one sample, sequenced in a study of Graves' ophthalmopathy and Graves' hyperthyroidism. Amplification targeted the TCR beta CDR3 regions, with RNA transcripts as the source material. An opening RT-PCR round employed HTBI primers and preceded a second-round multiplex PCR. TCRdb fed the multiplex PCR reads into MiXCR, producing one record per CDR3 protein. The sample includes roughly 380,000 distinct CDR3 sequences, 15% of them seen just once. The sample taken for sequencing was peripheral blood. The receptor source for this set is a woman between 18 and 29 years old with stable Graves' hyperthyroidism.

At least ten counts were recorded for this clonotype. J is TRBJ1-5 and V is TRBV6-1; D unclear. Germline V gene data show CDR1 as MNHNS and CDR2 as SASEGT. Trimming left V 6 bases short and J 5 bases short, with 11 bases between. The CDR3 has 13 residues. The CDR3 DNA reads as TGTGCCAGCAGCCCGGGATTCGATCAGCCCCAGCATTTT. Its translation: CASSPGFDQPQHF.

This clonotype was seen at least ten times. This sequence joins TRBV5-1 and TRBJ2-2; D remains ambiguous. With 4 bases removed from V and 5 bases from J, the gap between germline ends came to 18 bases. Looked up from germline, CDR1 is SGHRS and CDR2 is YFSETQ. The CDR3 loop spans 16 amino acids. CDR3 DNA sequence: TGCGCCAGCAGCCCGGTGGGCGGCCTGGGGACCGGGGAGCTGTTTTTT. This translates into CASSPVGGLGTGELFF.

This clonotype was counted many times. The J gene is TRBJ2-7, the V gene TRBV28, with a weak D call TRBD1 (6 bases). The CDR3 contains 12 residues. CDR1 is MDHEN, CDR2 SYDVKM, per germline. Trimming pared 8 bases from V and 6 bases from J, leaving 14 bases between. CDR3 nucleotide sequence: TGTGCCAGCTCGGACAGAATGAGCGAGCAGTACTTC. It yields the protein CASSDRMSEQYF.

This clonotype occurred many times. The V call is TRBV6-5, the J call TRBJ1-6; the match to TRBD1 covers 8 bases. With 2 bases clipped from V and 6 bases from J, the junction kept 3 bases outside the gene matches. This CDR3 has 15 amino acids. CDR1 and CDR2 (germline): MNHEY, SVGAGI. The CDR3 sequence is CASSYPTGGNSPLHF. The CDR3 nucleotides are TGTGCCAGCAGTTACCCCACAGGGGGTAATTCACCCCTCCACTTT.

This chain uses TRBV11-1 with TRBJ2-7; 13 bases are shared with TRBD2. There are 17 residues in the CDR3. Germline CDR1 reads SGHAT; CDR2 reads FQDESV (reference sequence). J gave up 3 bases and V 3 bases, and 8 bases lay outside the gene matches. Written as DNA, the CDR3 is TGTGCCAGCAGCTTGGTTTATTGGACTAGCGGGGGCTACGAGCAGTACTTC. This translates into CASSLVYWTSGGYEQYF.

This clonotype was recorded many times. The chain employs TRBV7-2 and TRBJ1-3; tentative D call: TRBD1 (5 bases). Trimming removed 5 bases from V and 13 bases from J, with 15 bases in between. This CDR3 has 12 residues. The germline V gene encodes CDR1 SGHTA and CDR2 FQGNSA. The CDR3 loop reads CASSPSPGRIYF. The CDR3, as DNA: TGTGCCAGCAGCCCCTCTCCGGGACGGATATATTTT.

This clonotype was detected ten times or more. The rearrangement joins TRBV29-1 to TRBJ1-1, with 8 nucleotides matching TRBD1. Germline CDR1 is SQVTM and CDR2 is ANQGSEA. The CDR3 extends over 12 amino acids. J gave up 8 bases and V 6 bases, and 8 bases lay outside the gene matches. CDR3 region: CSVDTTGAEAFF. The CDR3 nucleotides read TGCAGCGTCGATACGACAGGGGCCGAAGCTTTCTTT.

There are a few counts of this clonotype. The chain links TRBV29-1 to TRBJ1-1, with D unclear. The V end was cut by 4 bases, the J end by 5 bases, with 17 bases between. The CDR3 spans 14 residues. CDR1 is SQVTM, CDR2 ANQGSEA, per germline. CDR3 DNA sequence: TGCAGCGTTGTTCGTCGTTTGTCGGGTACTGAAGCTTTCTTT. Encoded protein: CSVVRRLSGTEAFF.

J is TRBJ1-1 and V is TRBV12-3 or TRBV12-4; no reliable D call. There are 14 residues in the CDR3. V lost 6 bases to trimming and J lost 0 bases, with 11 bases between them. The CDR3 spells CASRPGLVNTEAFF. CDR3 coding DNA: TGTGCCAGCAGACCTGGTCTAGTGAACACTGAAGCTTTCTTT.

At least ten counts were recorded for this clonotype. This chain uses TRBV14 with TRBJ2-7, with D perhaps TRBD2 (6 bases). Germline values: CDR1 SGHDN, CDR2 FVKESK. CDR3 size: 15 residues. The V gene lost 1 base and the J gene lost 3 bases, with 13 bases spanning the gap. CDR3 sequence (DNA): TGTGCCAGCAGCCAAGTCTCGACTAGACGCTACGAGCAGTACTTC. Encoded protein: CASSQVSTRRYEQYF.

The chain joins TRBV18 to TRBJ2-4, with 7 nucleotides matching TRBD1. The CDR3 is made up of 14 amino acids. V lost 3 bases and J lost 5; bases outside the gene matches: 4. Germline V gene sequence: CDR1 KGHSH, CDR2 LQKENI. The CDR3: CASSPRQGENIQYF. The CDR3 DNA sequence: TGTGCCAGCTCACCGCGACAGGGCGAAAACATTCAGTACTTC.

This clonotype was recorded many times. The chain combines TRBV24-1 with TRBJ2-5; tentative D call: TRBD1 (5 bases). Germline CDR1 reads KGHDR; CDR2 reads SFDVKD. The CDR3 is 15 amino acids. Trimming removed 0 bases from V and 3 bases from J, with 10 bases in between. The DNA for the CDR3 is TGTGCCACCAGTGATTTGCAACCAGGGAAAGAGACCCAGTACTTC. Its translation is CATSDLQPGKETQYF.

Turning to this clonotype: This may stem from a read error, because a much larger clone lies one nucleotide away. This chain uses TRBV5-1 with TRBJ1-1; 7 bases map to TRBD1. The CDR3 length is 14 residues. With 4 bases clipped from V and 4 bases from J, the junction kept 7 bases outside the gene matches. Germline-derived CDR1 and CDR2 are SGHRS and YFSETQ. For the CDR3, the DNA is TGCGCCAGCAGCCATCGACAGGGTGTCACTGAAGCTTTCTTT. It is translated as CASSHRQGVTEAFF.

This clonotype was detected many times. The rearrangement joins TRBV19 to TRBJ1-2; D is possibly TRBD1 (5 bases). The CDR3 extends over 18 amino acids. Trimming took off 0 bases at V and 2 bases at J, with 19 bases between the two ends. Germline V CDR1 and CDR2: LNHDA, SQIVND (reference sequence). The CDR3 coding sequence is TGTGCCAGTAGTATAGATCTTGACAGTGGGGTAAACAACTATGGCTACACCTTC. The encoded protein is CASSIDLDSGVNNYGYTF.

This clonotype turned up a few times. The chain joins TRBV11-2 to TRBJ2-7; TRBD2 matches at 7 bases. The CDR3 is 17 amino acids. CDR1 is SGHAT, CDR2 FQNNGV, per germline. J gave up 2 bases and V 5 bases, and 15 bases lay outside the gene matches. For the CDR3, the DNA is TGTGCCAGCAGCGGAGGCCCGGTGTCGGGGGGTCCCTACGAGCAGTACTTC. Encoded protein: CASSGGPVSGGPYEQYF.

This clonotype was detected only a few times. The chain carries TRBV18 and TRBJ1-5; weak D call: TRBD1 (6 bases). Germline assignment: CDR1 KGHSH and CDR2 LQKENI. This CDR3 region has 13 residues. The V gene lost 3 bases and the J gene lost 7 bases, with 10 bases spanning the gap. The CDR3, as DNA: TGTGCCAGCTCACCCAAGGGGGGACAGCCCCAGCATTTT. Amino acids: CASSPKGGQPQHF. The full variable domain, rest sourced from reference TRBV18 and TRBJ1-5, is NAGVMQNPRHLVRRRGQEARLRCSPMKGHSHVYWYRQLPEEGLKFMVYLQKENIIDESGMPKERFSAEFPKEGPSILRIQQVVRGDSAAYFCASSPKGGQPQHFGDGTRLSIL.